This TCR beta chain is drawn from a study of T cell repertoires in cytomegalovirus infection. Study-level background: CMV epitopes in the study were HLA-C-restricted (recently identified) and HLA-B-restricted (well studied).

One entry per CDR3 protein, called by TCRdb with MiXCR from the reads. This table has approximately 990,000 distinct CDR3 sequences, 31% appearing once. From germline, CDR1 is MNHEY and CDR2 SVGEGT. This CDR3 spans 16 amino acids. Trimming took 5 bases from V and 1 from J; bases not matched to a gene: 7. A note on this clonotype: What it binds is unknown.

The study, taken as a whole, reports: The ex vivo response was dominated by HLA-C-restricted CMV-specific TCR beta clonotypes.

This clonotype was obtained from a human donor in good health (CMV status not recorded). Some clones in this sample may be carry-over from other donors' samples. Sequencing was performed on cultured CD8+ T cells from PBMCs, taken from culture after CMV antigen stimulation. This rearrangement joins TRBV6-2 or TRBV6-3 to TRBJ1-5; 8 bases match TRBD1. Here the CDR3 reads CASSPDRDRSNQPQHF. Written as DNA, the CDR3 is TGTGCCAGCAGTCCGGACAGGGACAGGAGCAATCAGCCCCAGCATTTT.